Sequencing of this T cell receptor beta chain was carried out in a study of blood T cell repertoires in COVID-19 (dated by TCRdb to 2018 to 2020). The study in broad terms: Samples covering the acute and convalescent phases of COVID-19 were provided by collaborators in the United States, Italy and Spain. Where HLA class I and class II types were available, the types were taken from metadata supplied by the sample provider, not from assay-based typing. The material from the prospective study consisted of cDNA or gDNA derived from T cells, B-cell-depleted T cells, or PBMCs. The dataset comprised deeply sampled blood TCRbeta repertoires from subjects exposed to, actively infected with, or recovered from COVID-19. Sample metadata almost always included a de-identified subject ID, COVID-19 status, age in years and sex. The repertoires were released in a freely available public database intended as a resource for research on the immune response to SARS-CoV-2. Samples were obtained from the ongoing ImmuneRACE study (first 160 participants) and from approximately 1,200 subjects provided by 6 global collaborators. Findings and caveats that apply to the study as a whole: The amount of clinical and demographic metadata varied by source and participant and was provided uncurated.

With respect to this clone: What antigen it recognizes has not been identified. It has no much larger one-base neighbor in the sample; base qualities were not kept.

TCRbeta CDR3 regions were amplified from genomic DNA using the immunoSEQ Assay, a bias-controlled multiplex PCR. In the authors' own workflow: The number of nucleated cells in each sample was estimated from the amplification of reference gene primers within the assay. To quantify the absolute abundance of each unique TCRbeta CDR3 rearrangement, sequence reads were collapsed and filtered. Productive Simpson clonality was computed per sample as the square root of Simpson's diversity index over productive rearrangements. TCRdb re-hosts the immuneACCESS table, in-frame sequences only. Its copies lack some clones; in the studies checked, an unresolved V gene accounts for under half of them, and the cause for the rest is not known. V and J calls and clone size are as listed in that table; D and trimming were resolved from the DNA. Here the sample has around 100,000 clones; 80% to 90% occur a single time. The leading ten clones occupy 32% of the sample.

From the germline V gene, CDR1 is SGHTS and CDR2 is YDEGEE. Compared with germline, V lacks 4 bases and J lacks 5 bases; bases without a gene match: 7. The CDR3, cysteine through phenylalanine, is 15 amino acids long. The CDR3 DNA has 45 bases and is translated from base 1. Each collaborating institution followed its own protocols to collect whole blood in K2EDTA tubes. For TCRbeta analysis, collaborator samples were shipped as frozen whole blood, as isolated PBMCs, or as DNA extracted from either sample type. This sequence uses TRBV5-8 and TRBJ2-3; the central 10 bases match TRBD2. Material: peripheral blood. The TCR was taken from a woman aged 80 or over with acute or convalescent COVID-19. The encoded CDR3 is CASSRGLAWKDTQYF. The nucleotide sequence reads TGTGCCAGCAGCAGGGGACTAGCGTGGAAAGATACGCAGTATTTT.